This entry describes one T cell receptor (beta chain). In TCRdb, the 5' RACE reads were re-called with MiXCR into one record per CDR3 protein. In the table there are around 40,000 distinct CDR3 sequences, approximately 2.6% of which are singletons. V lost 3 bases to trimming and J lost 5 bases, with 14 bases between them. Germline V lookup: CDR1 SGDLS, CDR2 YYNGEE. The CDR3 extends over 14 amino acids. This entry comes from a study of CD8 T cells in ankylosing spondylitis. The sequencing sample was made of blood, either unsorted or a sorted T cell fraction (not recorded which). The TCR was taken from a male donor with ankylosing spondylitis or in good health (not recorded which). The chain employs TRBV9 and TRBJ1-1; D is unclear. CDR3 amino acids: CASSAPPVRTEAFF. The CDR3 DNA follows: TGTGCCAGCAGCGCCCCACCCGTAAGAACTGAAGCTTTCTTT.